Below are 24 T cell receptor beta chains sequenced from a single sample in a study of T cell responses to AZD1222 COVID-19 vaccine. TCRdb keeps only in-frame clones here, not all; method: immunoSEQ multiplex PCR. Seen here are over 95,000 clones, around 94% observed once, and the top ten hold approximately 11%. The sample in question was peripheral blood, obtained on day 0 of AZD1222 vaccination. These receptor sequences come from an adult in good health.

This clone was counted a few times. V gene TRBV24-1 combines with J gene TRBJ2-7; D remains ambiguous. Germline CDR1 reads KGHDR; CDR2 reads SFDVKD. V lost 5 bases to trimming and J lost 1 base, with 5 bases between them. The CDR3 sequence is 12 residues long. CDR3 region: CATSGSSYEQYF. The CDR3 nucleotides are TGTGCCACCAGTGGTAGTTCCTACGAGCAGTACTTC.

The J gene is TRBJ1-3, the V gene TRBV20-1, with D uncertain. Germline lookup yields CDR1 DFQATT and CDR2 SNEGSKA (reference sequence). This CDR3 region has 11 residues. Trimming stripped 4 bases from V and 0 bases from J, with 1 base between. CDR3 nucleotide sequence: TGCAGTGCTACCTCTGGAAACACCATATATTTT. This sequence encodes CSATSGNTIYF.

V is TRBV5-4 and J is TRBJ2-7, with D possibly TRBD2 on 6 matching bases. The CDR3 is 16 amino acids. Germline V gene sequence: CDR1 SGHNT, CDR2 YYREEE (reference sequence). V dropped 0 bases and J dropped 5 bases, with 18 bases sitting between them. CDR3 residues: CASSLGGVAGMDEQYF. The CDR3 DNA reads TGTGCCAGCAGCTTGGGGGGGGTGGCAGGGATGGACGAGCAGTACTTC.

In this sample, this clone turned up once. V gene TRBV12-3 or TRBV12-4 combines with J gene TRBJ1-2; no firm D call. With 2 bases removed from V and 8 bases from J, the gap between germline ends came to 12 bases. This CDR3 has 13 residues. As DNA, the CDR3 is TGTGCCAGCAGTTTAACGGAGGCGGGAGGCTACACCTTC. It yields the protein CASSLTEAGGYTF.

This sequence joins TRBV9 and TRBJ2-2; D might be TRBD2 (5 bases). Trimming removed 0 bases at V and 6 bases at J, with 9 bases between. This CDR3 has 14 residues. The germline V gene has CDR1 SGDLS and CDR2 YYNGEE. The CDR3: CASSVVAEAGELFF. As DNA, the CDR3 is TGTGCCAGCAGCGTAGTTGCGGAGGCCGGGGAGCTGTTTTTT.

The chain is built from TRBV10-3 and TRBJ2-1; 14 bases fit TRBD2. This CDR3 region has 17 residues. CDR1 ENHRY and CDR2 SYGVKD come from the germline V gene. Unmatched junction bases numbered 12, after V lost 4 bases and J lost 10 bases. This CDR3 reads CAISVHGTSGRNGEQFF. In DNA form, the CDR3 reads TGTGCCATCAGTGTGCACGGGACTAGCGGGAGAAACGGGGAGCAGTTCTTC.

The chain is built from TRBV3-1 (or the pseudogene TRBV3-2) and TRBJ2-7; possible D gene TRBD2, 6 bases. Germline loops: CDR1 LGHDT, CDR2 YNNKEL (reference sequence). The V end was cut by 1 base, the J end by 3 bases, with 13 bases between. This CDR3 is 15 amino acids long. CDR3: CASSQVPGEGYEQYF. The CDR3 DNA reads TGTGCCAGCAGCCAAGTCCCGGGAGAGGGCTACGAGCAGTACTTC.

This clone was counted between two and nine times. This chain links TRBV27 with TRBJ2-7; no firm D call. CDR1 is MNHEY, CDR2 SMNVEV, per germline (reference sequence). This CDR3 is 15 amino acids long. V was cut by 0 bases and J by 2 bases, with 11 bases left in between. CDR3 in amino acids: CASSLSVGRTYEQYF. The DNA of the CDR3 is TGTGCCAGCAGTTTATCGGTCGGCAGGACCTACGAGCAGTACTTC.

CDR3 residues: CASSSRDRASVANQPQHF. Here the CDR3 DNA reads TGTGCCAGCAGCTCTCGGGACCGAGCTTCTGTTGCCAATCAGCCCCAGCATTTT. V and J are TRBV7-8 and TRBJ1-5, with D possibly TRBD1 on 5 matching bases. The CDR3 totals 18 residues. Looked up from germline, CDR1 is SGHVS and CDR2 is FQNEAQ. Trimming removed 4 bases at V and 3 bases at J, with 22 bases between.

The CDR3 sequence: CASSDHRGLEAFF. The CDR3 coding sequence is TGTGCCAGCAGTGATCACAGGGGGCTTGAAGCTTTCTTT. This rearrangement joins TRBV6-6 to TRBJ1-1, with 9 bases fitting TRBD1. Per germline, CDR1 MNHNY and CDR2 SVGAGI (reference sequence). V gave up 5 bases and J gave up 7 bases; unmatched junction bases: 5. The CDR3 has 13 residues.

With respect to this clone: The junction and the germline gene differ at one end; a read error may be behind it. In DNA, the CDR3 is TGTGCCAGCAGCCCCCTCGGAGGAGCCTCCCACGAGCAGTACTTC. Its translation: CASSPLGGASHEQYF. The rearrangement links TRBV7-3 to TRBJ2-7, with a tentative D call TRBD2 (5 bases). In germline, CDR1 is SGHTA, CDR2 FQGTGA. There are 15 residues in the CDR3.

V is TRBV30 and J is TRBJ1-6; D might be TRBD1 (5 bases). This CDR3 has 14 amino acids. CDR1 is GTSNPN and CDR2 is SVGIG in the germline V gene (reference sequence). V lost 1 base, J lost 7 bases, and 11 bases lay in between. The CDR3 protein is CAWSAQGGNSPLHF. CDR3 DNA: TGTGCCTGGAGTGCCCAGGGCGGAAATTCACCCCTCCACTTT.

This chain uses TRBV5-1 with TRBJ2-1, with TRBD2 matching over 8 bases. The CDR3 loop spans 15 amino acids. V dropped 4 bases and J dropped 0; count of bases not matched to a gene: 3. Germline CDR1 is SGHRS and CDR2 is YFSETQ. The CDR3 nucleotides are TGCGCCAGCAGCCCCAGCGGGAGCTCCTACAATGAGCAGTTCTTC. Protein sequence: CASSPSGSSYNEQFF.

Notes on this clone: The junction departs from the called germline gene at one end, perhaps through a read error. This chain uses TRBV19 with TRBJ2-1, with TRBD2 matching 8 bases. There are 13 residues in the CDR3. CDR1 LNHDA and CDR2 SQIVND come from the germline V gene (reference sequence). This CDR3 is CACREAGRDEQFF. Here the CDR3 DNA reads TGTGCCTGTAGGGAAGCCGGGAGGGATGAGCAGTTCTTC. Filled out from reference TRBV19 and TRBJ2-1, the complete variable domain reads DGGITQSPKYLFRKEGQNVTLSCEQNLNHDAMYWYRQDPGQGLRLIYYSQIVNDFQKGDIAEGYSVSREKKESFPLTVTSAQKNPTAFYLCACREAGRDEQFFGPGTRLTVL.

The rearrangement links TRBV18 to TRBJ1-3; 7 nucleotides agree with TRBD1. Germline CDR1 and CDR2: KGHSH and LQKENI. This CDR3 contains 13 residues. Trimming removed 3 bases from V and 4 bases from J; junction bases left unmatched: 0. In nucleotides, the CDR3 is TGTGCCAGCTCACCGACAGGGGGAAACACCATATATTTT. Amino acid sequence: CASSPTGGNTIYF.

A single count supports this clone. The chain couples TRBV28 to TRBJ2-7; D ambiguous. The CDR3 loop spans 15 amino acids. Germline-derived CDR1 and CDR2 are MDHEN and SYDVKM. V lost 10 bases and J lost 0, with 19 bases in between. The CDR3 DNA is TGTGCCACCTCGCGTCGTGGGTCCTTCTCCTACGAGCAGTACTTC. Protein product: CATSRRGSFSYEQYF. Based on the CDR3 plus reference TRBV28 and TRBJ2-7, the full variable domain is DVKVTQSSRYLVKRTGEKVFLECVQDMDHENMFWYRQDPGLGLRLIYFSYDVKMKEKGDIPEGYSVSREKKERFSLILESASTNQTSMYLCATSRRGSFSYEQYFGPGTRLTVT.

This chain links TRBV7-2 with TRBJ1-4; 7 nucleotides line up with TRBD1. The CDR3 consists of 18 residues. CDR1 is SGHTA and CDR2 is FQGNSA in the germline V gene. Losses at the gene ends were 5 bases for V and 8 bases for J; bases not matched to a gene: 20. The CDR3 coding sequence is TGTGCCAGCAGCAAAGCTTATAGAAGGGGGACAGTGAAGGAAAAACTGTTTTTT. Translating it yields CASSKAYRRGTVKEKLFF.

The V and J genes are TRBV30 and TRBJ1-2, with D perhaps TRBD1 (5 bases). Per germline, CDR1 GTSNPN and CDR2 SVGIG (reference sequence). The CDR3 extends over 14 amino acids. Trimming cost V 3 bases and J 7 bases, with 18 bases left between them. CDR3 nucleotide sequence: TGTGCCTGGAGCCTAGGAGGGACGGGGTTTGGCTACACCTTC. Protein: CAWSLGGTGFGYTF. The full variable domain, rest sourced from reference TRBV30 and TRBJ1-2, is SQTIHQWPATLVQPVGSPLSLECTVEGTSNPNLYWYRQAAGRGLQLLFYSVGIGQISSEVPQNLSASRPQDRQFILSSKKLLLSDSGFYLCAWSLGGTGFGYTFGSGTRLTVV.

The chain employs TRBV6-2 or TRBV6-3 and TRBJ1-1; the D gene is possibly TRBD1 (5 bases). From germline, CDR1 is MNHEY and CDR2 SVGEGT. This CDR3 is built from 13 residues. V was cut by 5 bases and J by 6 bases, with 13 bases left in between. The CDR3 region has the DNA TGTGCCAGCAGTCGAATTTCAGGGTCTGAAGCTTTCTTT. It specifies CASSRISGSEAFF.

The chain joins TRBV7-3 to TRBJ2-3; D is unclear. Germline CDR1 SGHTA, CDR2 FQGTGA. The V gene lost 1 base and the J gene lost 0 bases, with 2 bases spanning the gap. The CDR3 loop spans 13 amino acids. The CDR3 sequence: CASSLISTDTQYF. The CDR3 DNA sequence: TGTGCCAGCAGCTTAATCAGCACAGATACGCAGTATTTT.

V is TRBV19 and J is TRBJ1-5; 8 positions agree with TRBD1. The CDR3 totals 15 residues. The germline V gene has CDR1 LNHDA and CDR2 SQIVND (reference sequence). Trimming took 5 bases from V and 0 from J; bases not matched to a gene: 3. The CDR3 nucleotides read TGTGCCAGTAGTGGACAGGGAATTAGCAATCAGCCCCAGCATTTT. It codes for CASSGQGISNQPQHF.

The chain is built from TRBV4-1 and TRBJ1-5, with a tentative D call TRBD1 (5 bases). Between the trimmed V and J ends, which lost 2 bases and 6 bases, there was a span of 14 bases. The CDR3 has 15 amino acids. Germline V gene sequence: CDR1 MGHRA, CDR2 YSYEKL. The CDR3 coding sequence is TGCGCCAGCAGCCAAAGGGCGGGGGAGGGTCAGCCCCAGCATTTT. Encoded protein: CASSQRAGEGQPQHF.

The chain uses TRBV11-2 and TRBJ1-1, with 8 bases fitting TRBD1. Trimming at V came to 4 bases and at J to 1 base, leaving 5 bases not matched to a gene. This CDR3 has 15 amino acids. The germline CDR1 and CDR2 sequences are SGHAT and FQNNGV. CDR3 nucleotide sequence: TGTGCCAGCAGCTCAGGGGGCAGGGGGAACACTGAAGCTTTCTTT. Protein product: CASSSGGRGNTEAFF.

J is TRBJ2-3 and V is TRBV12-5; D unclear. CDR3 length: 12 amino acids. The ends were cut back, 5 bases at V and 2 bases at J, with 5 bases in the middle. Germline values: CDR1 LGHNT, CDR2 FRNRAP. The chain's CDR3 is CASGKNTDTQYF. Written as DNA, the CDR3 is TGTGCTAGTGGTAAAAACACAGATACGCAGTATTTT.